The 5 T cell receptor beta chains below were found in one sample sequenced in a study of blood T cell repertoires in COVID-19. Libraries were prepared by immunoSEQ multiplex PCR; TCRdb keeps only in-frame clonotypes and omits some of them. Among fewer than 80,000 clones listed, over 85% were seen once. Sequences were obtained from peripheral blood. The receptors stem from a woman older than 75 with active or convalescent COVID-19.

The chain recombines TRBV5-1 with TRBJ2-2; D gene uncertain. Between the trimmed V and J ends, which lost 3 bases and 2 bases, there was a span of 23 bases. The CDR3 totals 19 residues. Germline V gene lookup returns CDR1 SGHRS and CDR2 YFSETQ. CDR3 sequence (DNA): TGCGCCAGCAGCTCCCTGACTCCTCCCACCCCTCCAAACACCGGGGAGCTGTTTTTT. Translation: CASSSLTPPTPPNTGELFF.

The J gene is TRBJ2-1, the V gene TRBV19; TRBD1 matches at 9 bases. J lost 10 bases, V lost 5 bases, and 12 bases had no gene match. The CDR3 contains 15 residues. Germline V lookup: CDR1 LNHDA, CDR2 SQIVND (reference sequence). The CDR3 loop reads CASSLGGQGCLEQFF. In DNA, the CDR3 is TGTGCCAGTAGTTTGGGAGGACAGGGGTGTCTGGAGCAGTTCTTC.

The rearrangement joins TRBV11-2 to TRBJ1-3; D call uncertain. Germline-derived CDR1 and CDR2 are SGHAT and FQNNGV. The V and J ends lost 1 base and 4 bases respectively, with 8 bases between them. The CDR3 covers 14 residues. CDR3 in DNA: TGTGCCAGCAGCTTAGCCTTTCTCGGAAACACCATATATTTT. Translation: CASSLAFLGNTIYF.

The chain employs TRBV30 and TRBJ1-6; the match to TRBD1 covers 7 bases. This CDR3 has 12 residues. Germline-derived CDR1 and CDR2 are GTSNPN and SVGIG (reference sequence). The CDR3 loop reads CARDSRNSPLHF. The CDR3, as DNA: TGTGCTAGGGACAGCCGTAATTCACCCCTCCACTTT.

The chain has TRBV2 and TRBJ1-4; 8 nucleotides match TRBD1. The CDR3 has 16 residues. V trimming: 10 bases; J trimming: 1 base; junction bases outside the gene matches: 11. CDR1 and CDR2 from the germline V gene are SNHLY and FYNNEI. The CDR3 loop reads CATGERDRRTNEKLFF. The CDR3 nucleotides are TGTGCCACCGGAGAACGGGACAGGAGAACTAATGAAAAACTGTTTTTT.